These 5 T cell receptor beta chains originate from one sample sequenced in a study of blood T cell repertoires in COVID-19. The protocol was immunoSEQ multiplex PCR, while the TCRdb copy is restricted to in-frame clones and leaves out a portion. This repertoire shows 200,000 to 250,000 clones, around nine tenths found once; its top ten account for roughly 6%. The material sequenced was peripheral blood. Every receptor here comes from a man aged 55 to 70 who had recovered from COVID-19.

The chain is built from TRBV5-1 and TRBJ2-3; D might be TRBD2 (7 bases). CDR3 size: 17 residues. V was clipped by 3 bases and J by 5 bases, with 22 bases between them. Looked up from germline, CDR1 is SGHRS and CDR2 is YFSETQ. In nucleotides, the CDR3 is TGCGCCAGCAGCTCCTTCCTGGGGGGCAGCGGGGTAGATACGCAGTATTTT. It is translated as CASSSFLGGSGVDTQYF.

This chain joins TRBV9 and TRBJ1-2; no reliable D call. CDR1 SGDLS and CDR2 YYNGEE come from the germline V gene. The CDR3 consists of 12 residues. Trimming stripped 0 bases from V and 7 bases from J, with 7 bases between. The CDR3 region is CASSVVNGGYTF. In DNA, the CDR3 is TGTGCCAGCAGCGTAGTCAACGGTGGCTACACCTTC.

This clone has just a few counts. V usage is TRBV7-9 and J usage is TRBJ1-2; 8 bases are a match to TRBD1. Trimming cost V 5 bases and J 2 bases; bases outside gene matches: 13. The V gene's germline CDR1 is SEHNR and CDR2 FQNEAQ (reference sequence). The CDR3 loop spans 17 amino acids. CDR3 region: CASSSKQGVVRNYGYTF. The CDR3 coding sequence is TGTGCCAGCAGCAGCAAACAGGGGGTCGTCAGAAACTATGGCTACACCTTC.

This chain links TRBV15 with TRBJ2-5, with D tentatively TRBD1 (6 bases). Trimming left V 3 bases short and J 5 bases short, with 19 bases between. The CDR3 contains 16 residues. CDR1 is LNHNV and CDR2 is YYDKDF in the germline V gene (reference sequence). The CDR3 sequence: CATSSLRGGGRETQYF. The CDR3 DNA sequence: TGTGCCACCAGCAGCCTCCGTGGGGGCGGGCGGGAGACCCAGTACTTC.

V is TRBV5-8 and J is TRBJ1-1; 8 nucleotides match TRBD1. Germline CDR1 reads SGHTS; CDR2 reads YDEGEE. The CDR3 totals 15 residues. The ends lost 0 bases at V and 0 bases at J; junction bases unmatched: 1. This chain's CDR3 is CASSLGDRLNTEAFF. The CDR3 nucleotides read TGTGCCAGCAGCTTGGGGGACAGGTTGAACACTGAAGCTTTCTTT.